Listed here is a single T cell receptor (beta chain). This sample was included in a study of blood T cell repertoires in COVID-19. This CDR3 region has 16 residues. Germline assignment: CDR1 MNHEY and CDR2 SVGEGT. V was pared by 5 bases and J by 3 bases, with 7 bases of the junction left unmatched. Data came from immunoSEQ multiplex PCR; TCRdb stores just in-frame clones and leaves some out. The table lists approximately 300,000 clones, nearly 90% of them singletons. The J gene is TRBJ2-1, the V gene TRBV6-2 or TRBV6-3; 10 bases match TRBD2. This sequence originates from a woman aged 25 to 39 who had recovered from COVID-19. Input material: PBMCs or T cells enriched from blood (not recorded which). CDR3 protein: CASSGPGLALYNEQFF. The DNA of the CDR3 is TGTGCCAGCAGTGGACCGGGACTAGCGCTCTACAATGAGCAGTTCTTC.